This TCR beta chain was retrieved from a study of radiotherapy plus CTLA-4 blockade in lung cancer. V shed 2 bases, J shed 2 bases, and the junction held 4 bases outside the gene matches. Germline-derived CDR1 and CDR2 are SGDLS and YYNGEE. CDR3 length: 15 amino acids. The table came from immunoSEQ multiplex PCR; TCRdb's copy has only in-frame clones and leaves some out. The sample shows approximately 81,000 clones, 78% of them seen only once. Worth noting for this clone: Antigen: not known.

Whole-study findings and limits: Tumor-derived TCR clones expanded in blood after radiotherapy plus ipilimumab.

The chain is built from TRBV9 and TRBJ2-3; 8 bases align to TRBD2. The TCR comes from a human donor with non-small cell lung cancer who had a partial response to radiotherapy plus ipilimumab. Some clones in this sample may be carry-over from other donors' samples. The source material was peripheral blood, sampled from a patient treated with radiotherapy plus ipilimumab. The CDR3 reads CASSVGGGSTDTQYF. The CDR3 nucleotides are TGTGCCAGCAGCGTTGGCGGGGGGTCCACAGATACGCAGTATTTT. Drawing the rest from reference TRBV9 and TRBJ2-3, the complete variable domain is DSGVTQTPKHLITATGQRVTLRCSPRSGDLSVYWYQQSLDQGLQFLIQYYNGEERAKGNILERFSAQQFPDLHSELNLSSLELGDSALYFCASSVGGGSTDTQYFGPGTRLTVL.